This TCR beta chain came from a study of neoadjuvant anti-PD-1 for oral cavity cancer. Profiled with immunoSEQ multiplex PCR; TCRdb holds only in-frame clones, not every one. The profile shows about 61,000 clones, under 85% of them singletons. Blood cells were analyzed directly, without culture or expansion. Germline lookup yields CDR1 SGHTA and CDR2 FQGNSA. The CDR3 consists of 13 residues. Trimming stripped 3 bases from V and 6 bases from J, with 9 bases between. The J gene is TRBJ1-5, the V gene TRBV7-2; no reliable D call. This material consisted of PBMCs, taken before nivolumab (anti-PD-1) treatment. The origin of this receptor is a person between 40 and 85 years old with oral cavity squamous cell carcinoma. Here the CDR3 reads CASSFREGQPQHF. CDR3 DNA: TGTGCCAGCAGCTTCCGGGAAGGTCAGCCCCAGCATTTT.